This TCR beta chain derives from a study of T-cell memory formation after mild COVID-19. This clonotype was picked up many times. MiXCR, run by TCRdb on the 5' RACE reads, gives a single entry per CDR3 protein. This sample has approximately 400,000 distinct CDR3 sequences, with approximately 24% found just once. Germline CDR1 is SEHNR and CDR2 is FQNEAQ (reference sequence). This CDR3 spans 12 amino acids. V lost 1 base, J lost 2 bases, and 3 bases lay in between. This TCR was sampled from an adult woman who had mild COVID-19 (a few samples of this study predate the infection). Cell type and time point are not known. The rearrangement links TRBV7-9 to TRBJ2-7, with D hard to call. Sequences were obtained from PBMCs or a T cell subset sorted from them (not recorded which). This CDR3 is CASSLVPYEQYF. The DNA for the CDR3 is TGTGCCAGCAGCTTAGTACCCTACGAGCAGTACTTC.